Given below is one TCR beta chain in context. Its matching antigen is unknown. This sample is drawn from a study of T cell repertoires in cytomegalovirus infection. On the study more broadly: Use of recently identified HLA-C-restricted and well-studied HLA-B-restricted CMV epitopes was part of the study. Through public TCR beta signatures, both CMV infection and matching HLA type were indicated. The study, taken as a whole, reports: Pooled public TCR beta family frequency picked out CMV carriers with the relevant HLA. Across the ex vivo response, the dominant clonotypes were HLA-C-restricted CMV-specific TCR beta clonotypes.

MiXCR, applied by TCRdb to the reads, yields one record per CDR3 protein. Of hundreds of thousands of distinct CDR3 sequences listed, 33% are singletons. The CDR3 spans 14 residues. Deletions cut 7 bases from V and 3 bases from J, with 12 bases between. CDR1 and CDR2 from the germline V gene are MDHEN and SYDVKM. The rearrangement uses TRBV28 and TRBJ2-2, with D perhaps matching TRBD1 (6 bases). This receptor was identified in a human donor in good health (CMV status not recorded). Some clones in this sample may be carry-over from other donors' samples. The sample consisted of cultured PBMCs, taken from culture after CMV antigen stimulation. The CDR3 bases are TGTGCCAGCACCGCGGACAGTTACACCGGGGAGCTGTTTTTT. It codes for CASTADSYTGELFF.